Listed here are 14 T cell receptor beta chains from one sample, sequenced in a study of cytotoxic CD8 clonotypes in ibrutinib-treated CLL. Libraries were prepared by immunoSEQ multiplex PCR; TCRdb keeps only in-frame clonotypes and omits some of them. The sample gives more than 150,000 clones, approximately 68% of which show up once; 13% is in the top ten. The specimen comprised PBMCs, sampled after 24 months of ibrutinib treatment. These receptors originate from a human donor with chronic lymphocytic leukemia.

CDR3 in amino acids: CAWSVRGPNTGELFF. The CDR3 DNA reads as TGTGCCTGGAGTGTAAGGGGTCCGAACACCGGGGAGCTGTTTTTT. The rearrangement links TRBV30 to TRBJ2-2; a weak D match, TRBD1 (5 bases). CDR3 size: 15 residues. Trimming stripped 0 bases from V and 0 bases from J, with 8 bases between. From germline, CDR1 is GTSNPN and CDR2 SVGIG (reference sequence).

CDR3 protein: CASSQTPMGDEQYF. In nucleotides, the CDR3 is TGTGCCAGCAGCCAAACGCCAATGGGCGACGAGCAGTACTTC. V is TRBV5-6 and J is TRBJ2-7; D gene ambiguous. V lost 4 bases and J lost 5, with 16 bases in between. The CDR3 is made up of 14 amino acids. The V gene's germline CDR1 is SGHDT and CDR2 YYEEEE. Looking up the rest from reference TRBV5-6 and TRBJ2-7 gives the full variable domain: DAGVTQSPTHLIKTRGQQVTLRCSPKSGHDTVSWYQQALGQGPQFIFQYYEEEERQRGNFPDRFSGHQFPNYSSELNVNALLLGDSALYLCASSQTPMGDEQYFGPGTRLTVT.

The chain has TRBV6-5 and TRBJ2-1, with D possibly matching TRBD1 (6 bases). This CDR3 is built from 15 residues. The V and J ends lost 6 bases and 5 bases respectively, with 17 bases between them. Germline-derived CDR1 and CDR2 are MNHEY and SVGAGI. The CDR3 spells CASSRPGHSDNEQFF. The CDR3 DNA sequence: TGTGCCAGCAGCCGACCGGGACACTCTGACAATGAGCAGTTCTTC.

This chain joins TRBV14 and TRBJ2-3; TRBD1 agrees at 7 bases. The germline gives CDR1 SGHDN, CDR2 FVKESK. Trimming cost V 4 bases and J 0 bases; bases outside gene matches: 7. CDR3 length: 16 residues. CDR3 region: CASSRLTGSSTDTQYF. The DNA of the CDR3 is TGTGCCAGCAGCCGGTTGACAGGGTCTAGCACAGATACGCAGTATTTT.

The chain is built from TRBV7-3 and TRBJ1-5, with D perhaps TRBD1 (5 bases). The V end lost 2 bases, the J end lost 3 bases, and 11 bases lay between the germline ends. Germline V gene lookup returns CDR1 SGHTA and CDR2 FQGTGA. CDR3 length equals 15 residues. CDR3 loop: CASSLVGVSNQPQHF. CDR3 bases: TGTGCCAGCAGCTTAGTAGGGGTGTCCAATCAGCCCCAGCATTTT.

The chain has TRBV15 and TRBJ1-2; D is undetermined. There are 13 residues in the CDR3. The V end was cut by 3 bases, the J end by 5 bases, with 10 bases between. Germline lookup yields CDR1 LNHNV and CDR2 YYDKDF (reference sequence). The CDR3 reads CATSSRKDYGYTF. The CDR3 coding sequence is TGTGCCACCAGCAGCAGGAAGGATTATGGCTACACCTTC.

The rearrangement links TRBV5-4 to TRBJ2-7; 13 positions agree with TRBD2. V was pared by 10 bases and J by 4 bases, with 8 bases of the junction left unmatched. CDR1 and CDR2 (germline): SGHNT, YYREEE (reference sequence). The CDR3 is 14 residues long. CDR3 bases: TGTGCCGGGAGGACTAGCGGGAGTTCGTACGAGCAGTACTTC. Protein product: CAGRTSGSSYEQYF.

The chain employs TRBV4-2 and TRBJ2-7, with D perhaps TRBD2 (5 bases). CDR3 length equals 15 residues. Trimming took off 0 bases at V and 0 bases at J, with 9 bases between the two ends. CDR1 and CDR2 (germline): LGHNA, YNFKEQ. This CDR3 reads CASSQEAASSYEQYF. The CDR3 nucleotides read TGTGCCAGCAGCCAAGAAGCGGCTAGCTCCTACGAGCAGTACTTC.

This sequence joins TRBV5-6 and TRBJ2-2, with 9 bases matching TRBD1. Germline loops: CDR1 SGHDT, CDR2 YYEEEE. J was trimmed by 4 bases and V by 4 bases; bases with no gene match: 11. The CDR3 extends over 17 amino acids. CDR3 DNA sequence: TGTGCCAGCAGCGTACAGGGGGCTAGGAAGGGCACCGGGGAGCTGTTTTTT. Translating it yields CASSVQGARKGTGELFF.

This chain uses TRBV27 with TRBJ2-7; tentative D call: TRBD1 (5 bases). This CDR3 has 14 residues. The V end was cut by 5 bases, the J end by 0 bases, with 11 bases between. Germline V CDR1 and CDR2: MNHEY, SMNVEV (reference sequence). CDR3 nucleotide sequence: TGTGCCAGCAGTGACAGCTTCGACTCCTACGAGCAGTACTTC. This sequence encodes CASSDSFDSYEQYF.

The chain recombines TRBV2 with TRBJ1-2; D might be TRBD1 (5 bases). CDR3 length equals 13 residues. CDR1 is SNHLY, CDR2 FYNNEI, per germline. V was pared by 2 bases and J by 4 bases, with 8 bases between. This chain's CDR3 is CASSETRAYGYTF. The DNA of the CDR3 is TGTGCCAGCAGTGAAACCAGGGCCTATGGCTACACCTTC. The full variable domain, rest sourced from reference TRBV2 and TRBJ1-2, is EPEVTQTPSHQVTQMGQEVILRCVPISNHLYFYWYRQILGQKVEFLVSFYNNEISEKSEIFDDQFSVERPDGSNFTLKIRSTKLEDSAMYFCASSETRAYGYTFGSGTRLTVV.

The chain joins TRBV5-4 to TRBJ1-2, with a weak D call TRBD1 (5 bases). There are 15 residues in the CDR3. Germline V CDR1 and CDR2: SGHNT, YYREEE (reference sequence). The V end lost 3 bases, the J end lost 3 bases, and 15 bases lay between the germline ends. For the CDR3, the DNA is TGTGCCAGCAGCTCGAGGACACTTGGGGACTATGGCTACACCTTC. Translation: CASSSRTLGDYGYTF.

The V call is TRBV10-3, the J call TRBJ2-3; 12 bases align to TRBD2. Unmatched junction bases numbered 5, after V lost 10 bases and J lost 3 bases. The germline gives CDR1 ENHRY, CDR2 SYGVKD. The CDR3 extends over 14 amino acids. The CDR3 loop reads CATRLAGETDTQYF. The CDR3 DNA is TGTGCCACCAGACTAGCGGGAGAGACAGATACGCAGTATTTT.

As for this clone: Within the sample, other DNA sequences also encode this same CDR3. The V call is TRBV2, the J call TRBJ2-5; a weak D match, TRBD2 (5 bases). V lost 7 bases, J lost 5 bases, and 8 bases lay in between. Germline loops: CDR1 SNHLY, CDR2 FYNNEI. The CDR3 runs to 11 residues. DNA of the CDR3: TGTGCCAGCAACCGAGGGGAGACCCAGTACTTC. It yields the protein CASNRGETQYF.